This T cell receptor (beta chain) was documented in a study of blood T cell repertoires in COVID-19. Across the whole study: Samples came from the United States, Italy and Spain, spanning acute and convalescent COVID-19. Sample material is recorded as cDNA or gDNA derived from T cells, B-cell-depleted T cells, or PBMCs.

Assay: immunoSEQ multiplex PCR; the TCRdb copy retains only in-frame clones and omits some. This sample carries around 220,000 clones, around 83% of them seen once, and the ten largest clones take roughly 8.2%. This clonotype originated in a woman aged 80 or older with COVID-19, enrolled during active disease. Specimen: peripheral blood.

The CDR3 DNA follows: TGTGCCACCAGTGATCCTCTCGGGAGGGCCGAGACCCAGTACTTC. The encoded protein is CATSDPLGRAETQYF. V is TRBV24-1 and J is TRBJ2-5; TRBD2 agrees at 8 bases. V shed 3 bases and J 5 bases; nucleotides not matched to a gene: 7. In germline, CDR1 is KGHDR, CDR2 SFDVKD. The CDR3 covers 15 residues.